A single sample is the source of the 8 T cell receptor beta chains below, sequenced in a study of control samples from healthy donors and cancer patients (dated by TCRdb to 2018 to 2020). Receptor libraries were prepared by the immunoSEQ multiplex PCR assay. The table comes from immuneACCESS by way of TCRdb, which keeps in-frame sequences with V and J called. Part of the clones is missing from these tables; in studies checked, under half for an unresolved V gene and the rest for unknown reasons. In this sample the table shows about 150,000 clones, 89% of which occur a single time. The ten top clones hold 4.9% of the sample. Sequencing used blood. Every receptor here comes from a young man in good health.

This clone was picked up one time. The chain couples TRBV7-2 to TRBJ1-1, with D perhaps TRBD1 (6 bases). The CDR3 covers 14 residues. V was pared by 4 bases and J by 4 bases, with 13 bases between. Germline V CDR1 and CDR2: SGHTA, FQGNSA. Here the CDR3 DNA reads TGTGCCAGCAGCTACCAGACAGGCGGCACTGAAGCTTTCTTT. It is translated as CASSYQTGGTEAFF.

The V gene is TRBV2, the J gene TRBJ2-1; 7 bases align to TRBD1. V dropped 10 bases and J dropped 0; count of bases not matched to a gene: 6. The length of the CDR3 is 14 residues. Germline V lookup: CDR1 SNHLY, CDR2 FYNNEI. CDR3 amino acids: CATRQGSSYNEQFF. The CDR3 coding sequence is TGTGCCACCCGACAGGGCTCCTCCTACAATGAGCAGTTCTTC.

The chain has TRBV7-2 and TRBJ2-3, with D perhaps TRBD2 (6 bases). The CDR3 sequence is 14 residues long. Trimming shortened V by 1 base and J by 5 bases, and 10 bases separated the two germline ends. CDR1 is SGHTA and CDR2 is FQGNSA in the germline V gene. For the CDR3, the DNA is TGTGCCAGCAGCTTAGATGGGACTTTAGATACGCAGTATTTT. Its protein is CASSLDGTLDTQYF.

The chain links TRBV6-2 or TRBV6-3 to TRBJ2-7, with D perhaps TRBD2 (6 bases). CDR1 and CDR2 from the germline V gene are MNHEY and SVGEGT. The CDR3 runs 15 residues. The V and J ends lost 2 bases and 3 bases respectively, with 14 bases between them. Written as DNA, the CDR3 is TGTGCCAGCAGTTACGCGGGACTGAAAGACTACGAGCAGTACTTC. Translated: CASSYAGLKDYEQYF.

The chain recombines TRBV4-3 with TRBJ2-6; TRBD2 might be the D (6 bases). Germline V gene lookup returns CDR1 LGHNA and CDR2 YSLEER. CDR3 length: 15 residues. V lost 6 bases to trimming and J lost 0 bases, with 9 bases between them. The CDR3 protein is CASRPGGSGANVLTF. CDR3 nucleotides: TGCGCCAGCAGACCCGGGGGCTCTGGGGCCAACGTCCTGACTTTC.

This clone was counted a single time. The chain is built from TRBV19 and TRBJ2-5; D perhaps matches TRBD2 (6 bases). The length of the CDR3 is 13 residues. From germline, CDR1 is LNHDA and CDR2 SQIVND (reference sequence). Trimming took 6 bases from V and 2 from J, leaving 10 bases between them. Written as DNA, the CDR3 is TGTGCCAGTAGCCTGGGAGGTCAAGAGACCCAGTACTTC. Translating gives CASSLGGQETQYF.

The rearrangement links TRBV19 to TRBJ1-5; 8 nucleotides match TRBD1. The V and J ends lost 7 bases and 2 bases, in that order; junction bases with no gene match: 4. Per the germline V gene, CDR1 is LNHDA and CDR2 is SQIVND (reference sequence). The CDR3 covers 14 residues. The chain's CDR3 is CASTRGLGNQPQHF. Here the CDR3 DNA reads TGTGCCAGTACCAGGGGGCTGGGCAATCAGCCCCAGCATTTT.

This clone was recorded once. The V gene is TRBV12-3 or TRBV12-4, the J gene TRBJ1-1; D uncertain. Trimming removed 4 bases from V and 6 bases from J, with 12 bases in between. This CDR3 is 13 amino acids long. DNA of the CDR3: TGTGCCAGCAGTTGGGCTGAGAGCGCTGAAGCTTTCTTT. Translation: CASSWAESAEAFF.